This T cell receptor beta chain originates from a study of a mutant IDH1 vaccine in newly diagnosed glioma. The time point: baseline, week 1 (first vaccination visit). Treatment defined: pre-vaccination baseline after standard-of-care therapy. Trimming removed 3 bases from V and 3 bases from J, with 8 bases in between. This CDR3 is built from 13 residues. Germline V gives CDR1 SNHLY, CDR2 FYNNEI. Method: immunoSEQ multiplex PCR; TCRdb's copy keeps in-frame clones and lacks some. The sample has over 30,000 clones; 80% are singletons. The chain combines TRBV2 with TRBJ2-5; D uncertain. Sequencing used peripheral blood mononuclear cells (PBMCs), obtained from a glioma patient treated with radiotherapy, temozolomide or both. This clonotype was obtained from a man aged 50 or older with glioma. Some clones in this sample may be carry-over from other donors' samples. The CDR3 is CASSDPQKETQYF. The CDR3 DNA reads as TGTGCCAGCAGTGACCCCCAGAAAGAGACCCAGTACTTC.